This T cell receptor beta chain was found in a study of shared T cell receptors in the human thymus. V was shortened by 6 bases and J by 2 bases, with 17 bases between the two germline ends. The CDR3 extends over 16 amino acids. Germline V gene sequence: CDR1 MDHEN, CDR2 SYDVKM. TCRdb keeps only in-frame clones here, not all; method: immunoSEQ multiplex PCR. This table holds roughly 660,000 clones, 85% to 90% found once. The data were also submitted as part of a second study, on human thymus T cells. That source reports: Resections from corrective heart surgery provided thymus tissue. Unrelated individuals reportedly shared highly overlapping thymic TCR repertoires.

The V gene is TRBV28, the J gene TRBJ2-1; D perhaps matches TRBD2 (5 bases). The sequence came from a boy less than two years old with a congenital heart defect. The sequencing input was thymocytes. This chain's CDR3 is CASSPARERTYNEQFF. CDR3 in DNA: TGTGCCAGCAGCCCGGCACGGGAACGCACCTACAATGAGCAGTTCTTC. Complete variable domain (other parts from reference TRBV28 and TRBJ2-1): DVKVTQSSRYLVKRTGEKVFLECVQDMDHENMFWYRQDPGLGLRLIYFSYDVKMKEKGDIPEGYSVSREKKERFSLILESASTNQTSMYLCASSPARERTYNEQFFGPGTRLTVL.